This entry concerns a single T cell receptor beta chain. The data were produced by immunoSEQ multiplex PCR, yet TCRdb's version contains in-frame clones alone and is incomplete. The sample holds 100,000 to 150,000 clones; 82% are singletons and the top ten take roughly 12%. This entry belongs to a study of blood T cell repertoires in COVID-19. The TCR comes from a human donor in a cohort sampled during active COVID-19. Sequencing was carried out using peripheral blood.

CDR3 amino acids: CASSWSGTHQPQHF. The CDR3 DNA reads as TGTGCCAGCAGCTGGTCCGGGACACATCAGCCCCAGCATTTT. The rearrangement links TRBV7-8 to TRBJ1-5; TRBD1 might be the D (6 bases). The CDR3 extends over 14 amino acids. V shed 4 bases and J shed 5 bases, with 12 bases lying between them. Germline CDR1 SGHVS, CDR2 FQNEAQ.